This TCR beta chain derives from a study of T cell responses to AZD1222 COVID-19 vaccine. Some clones are missing from TCRdb's copy, which holds only in-frame ones; the method was immunoSEQ multiplex PCR. The sample records over 100,000 clones, about 90% being singletons. The CDR3 covers 12 residues. Germline values: CDR1 SEHNR, CDR2 FQNEAQ (reference sequence). Trimming left V 5 bases short and J 0 bases short, with 5 bases between. Study-wide points: Rises in breadth and depth of Spike-specific TCRs came after two AZD1222 doses. Nearly half of unique spike-specific TCRs reportedly avoided B.1.351 and B.1.1.7 mutated regions. Donors were mostly white British, more females; clonal diversity possibly underestimated.

As for this clone: Its antigen is undetermined.

The chain links TRBV7-9 to TRBJ2-7, with unresolved D. The sequenced sample was peripheral blood, obtained on day 0 of AZD1222 vaccination. The sequence was obtained from an adult in good health. The CDR3 DNA reads as TGTGCCAGCAGCCCTATCTCCTACGAGCAGTACTTC. Its translation is CASSPISYEQYF. Full variable domain (rest looked up from reference TRBV7-9 and TRBJ2-7): DTGVSQNPRHKITKRGQNVTFRCDPISEHNRLYWYRQTLGQGPEFLTYFQNEAQLEKSRLLSDRFSAERPKGSFSTLEIQRTEQGDSAMYLCASSPISYEQYFGPGTRLTVT.